This T cell receptor (beta chain) was documented in a study of shared T cell receptors in the human thymus. TCRdb's table, derived via immunoSEQ multiplex PCR, lists solely in-frame clones and lacks some. The sample lists about 660,000 clones, more than 70% occurring once. CDR1 is PRHDT, CDR2 FYEKMQ, per germline (reference sequence). The CDR3 sequence is 17 residues long. Trimming shortened V by 2 bases and J by 5 bases, and 18 bases separated the two germline ends. These same data were also listed under a study on human thymus T cells. This second study notes: Resections obtained during corrective heart surgery supplied the thymus tissue. Thymic and blood repertoires seemed to show skewed V and J gene use.

The chain recombines TRBV13 with TRBJ2-2, with a weak D call TRBD1 (5 bases). Sequencing used thymocytes. This receptor was identified in a boy in the first two years of life with a congenital heart defect. In DNA form, the CDR3 reads TGTGCCAGCAGCTTAACCCAGGGAATCCCGGAAACCGGGGAGCTGTTTTTT. It specifies CASSLTQGIPETGELFF.